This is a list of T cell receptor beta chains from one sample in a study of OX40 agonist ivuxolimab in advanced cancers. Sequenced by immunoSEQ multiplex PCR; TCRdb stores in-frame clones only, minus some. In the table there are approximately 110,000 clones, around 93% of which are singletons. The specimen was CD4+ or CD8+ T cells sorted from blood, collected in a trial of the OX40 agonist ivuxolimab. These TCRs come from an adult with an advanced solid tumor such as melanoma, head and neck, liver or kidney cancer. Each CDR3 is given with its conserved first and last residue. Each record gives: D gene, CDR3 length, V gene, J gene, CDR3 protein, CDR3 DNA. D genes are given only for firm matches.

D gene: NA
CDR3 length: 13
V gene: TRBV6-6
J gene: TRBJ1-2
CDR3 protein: CASSFPGTYGYTF
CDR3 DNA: TGTGCCAGCAGTTTTCCGGGTACCTATGGCTACACCTTC

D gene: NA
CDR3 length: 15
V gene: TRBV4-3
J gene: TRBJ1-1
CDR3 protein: CASSQDRFASTEAFF
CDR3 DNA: TGCGCCAGCAGCCAAGATCGGTTTGCCAGCACTGAAGCTTTCTTT

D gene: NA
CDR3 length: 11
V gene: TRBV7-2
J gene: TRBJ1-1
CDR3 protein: CASSWNTEAFF
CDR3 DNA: TGTGCCAGCAGCTGGAACACTGAAGCTTTCTTT

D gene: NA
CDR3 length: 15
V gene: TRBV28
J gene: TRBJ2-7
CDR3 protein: CASQTPGLRGGEQYF
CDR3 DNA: TGTGCCAGCCAAACCCCGGGACTAAGGGGGGGCGAGCAGTACTTC

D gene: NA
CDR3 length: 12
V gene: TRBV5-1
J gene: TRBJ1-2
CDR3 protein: CASSFGTYGYTF
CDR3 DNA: TGCGCCAGCAGCTTTGGAACGTACGGCTACACCTTC

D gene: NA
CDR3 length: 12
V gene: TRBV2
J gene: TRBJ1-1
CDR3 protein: CASSSDSRKAFF
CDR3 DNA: TGTGCCAGCAGCTCGGACAGCAGAAAAGCTTTCTTT

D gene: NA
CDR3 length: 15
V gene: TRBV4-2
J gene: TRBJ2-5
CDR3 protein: CASSQEARVWETQYF
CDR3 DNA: TGTGCCAGCAGCCAAGAGGCCAGGGTGTGGGAGACCCAGTACTTC

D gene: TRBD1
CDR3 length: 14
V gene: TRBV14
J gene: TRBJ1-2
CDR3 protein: CASSQQGANYGYTF
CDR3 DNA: TGTGCCAGCAGCCAACAGGGGGCTAACTATGGCTACACCTTC

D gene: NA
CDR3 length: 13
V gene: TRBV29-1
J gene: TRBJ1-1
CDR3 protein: CSVEGRPGTEAFF
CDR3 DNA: TGCAGCGTTGAAGGCCGTCCGGGGACTGAAGCTTTCTTT

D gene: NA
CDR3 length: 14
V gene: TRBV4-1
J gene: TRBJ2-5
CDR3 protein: CASSHPGTKETQYF
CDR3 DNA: TGCGCCAGCAGCCACCCCGGGACGAAAGAGACCCAGTACTTC

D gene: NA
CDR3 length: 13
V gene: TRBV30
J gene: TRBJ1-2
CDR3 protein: CAWSVPGNYGYTF
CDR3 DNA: TGTGCCTGGAGTGTACCAGGGAACTATGGCTACACCTTC